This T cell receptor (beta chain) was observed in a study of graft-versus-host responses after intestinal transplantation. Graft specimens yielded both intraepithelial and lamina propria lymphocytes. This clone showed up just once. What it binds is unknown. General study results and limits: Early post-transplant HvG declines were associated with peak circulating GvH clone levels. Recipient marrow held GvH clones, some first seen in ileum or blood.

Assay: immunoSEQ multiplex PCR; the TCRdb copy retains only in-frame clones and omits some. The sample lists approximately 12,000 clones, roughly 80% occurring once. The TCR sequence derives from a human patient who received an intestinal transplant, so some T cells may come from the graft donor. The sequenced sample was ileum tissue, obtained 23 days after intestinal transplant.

CDR3 in DNA: TGTGCCAGCAGTGACAGGGGTGGGGAGTCCTACGAGCAGTACTTC. Translation gives CASSDRGGESYEQYF. This chain joins TRBV28 and TRBJ2-7; 8 nucleotides agree with TRBD1. V lost 5 bases and J lost 1; bases outside the gene matches: 7. The CDR3 sequence is 15 residues long. Germline V gene data show CDR1 as MDHEN and CDR2 as SYDVKM.